These T cell receptor beta chains were read from a single sample in a study of chemoradiotherapy in HPV16-positive cancers. Using immunoSEQ multiplex PCR, the repertoire was profiled, and TCRdb retains in-frame clones only, with some absent. This sample has tens of thousands of clones, with around nine tenths found just once. The material sequenced was blood, taken from a patient who underwent chemoradiotherapy. These receptors all come from a human donor with HPV-associated anogenital cancer. Each CDR3 is given with its conserved first and last residue. Fields, in order: V gene, CDR3 protein.

TRBV4-1 CASSQNTGELFF
TRBV7-2 CASSKRRFEAFF
TRBV10-3 CAITSGRAETQYF
TRBV6-1 CASSGLQETQYF
TRBV4-2 CASSQDGGYGYTF
TRBV6-1 CASSEAGTEDYEQYF
TRBV9 CASSPGLKSDTDTQYF
TRBV10-1 CASREWAGRSVYEQYF
TRBV21-1 CASSKALGVGRCYGYTF
TRBV14 CASSQEQRKFF
TRBV6-5 CASSPWEKLGDAFF
TRBV28 CASTYTGANYGYTF